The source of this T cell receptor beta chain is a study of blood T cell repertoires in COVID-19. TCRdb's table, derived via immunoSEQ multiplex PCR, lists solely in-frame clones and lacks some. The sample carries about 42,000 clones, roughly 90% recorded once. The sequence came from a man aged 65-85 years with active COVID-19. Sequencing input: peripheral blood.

The CDR3 DNA reads TGTGCCAGCAGCTTGACAGGGCGCTATGGCTACACCTTC. Translating gives CASSLTGRYGYTF. The V call is TRBV7-2, the J call TRBJ1-2, with 7 bases matching TRBD1. CDR3 length: 13 residues. Germline lookup yields CDR1 SGHTA and CDR2 FQGNSA. Losses at the gene ends were 3 bases for V and 4 bases for J; bases not matched to a gene: 2.